This is a list of T cell receptor beta chains from one sample in a study of control samples from healthy donors and cancer patients. Clones were read by immunoSEQ multiplex PCR, and TCRdb kept only the in-frame ones, dropping some. The data show more than 20,000 clones, approximately 90% seen once. Sequencing input: PBMCs. The receptors here all came from a man aged 45-60 years with lung cancer. Each CDR3 is given without its conserved first and last residue. Each record gives: J gene, V gene, CDR3 protein.

TRBJ2-3 | TRBV6-2/TRBV6-3 | ASSYGVRGDTDTQY
TRBJ2-5 | TRBV7-2 | ASSLDAGQETQY
TRBJ2-2 | TRBV6-6 | ASSYSGPEGAGELF
TRBJ2-1 | TRBV5-6 | ASSPLRGISEQF
TRBJ2-2 | TRBV2 | ASRLPGQGPFRRTGELF
TRBJ1-1 | TRBV28 | ASSPVPGGGHTEAF
TRBJ1-3 | TRBV9 | ASSARGWTVGNTIY
TRBJ1-1 | TRBV7-3 | ASSLQAPPRTEAF
TRBJ2-6 | TRBV3-1/TRBV3-2 | ASSLSFSGANVLT
TRBJ2-3 | TRBV13 | ASSQGTSGASTDTQY
TRBJ1-3 | TRBV7-8 | ASSLTPRFSGNTIY
TRBJ2-3 | TRBV21-1 | ASSNPTSSTDTQY
TRBJ1-2 | TRBV7-9 | ASSPGLTSNYGYT
TRBJ2-5 | TRBV7-3 | ASSPKDIAGGTETQY
TRBJ1-2 | TRBV5-1 | ASSAIKDGYT
TRBJ1-2 | TRBV5-8 | ASSFLTSTGGYT
TRBJ1-1 | TRBV9 | ASSVGTNTEAF
TRBJ2-7 | TRBV6-1 | ASSEFTGGIYEQY
TRBJ2-1 | TRBV3-1/TRBV3-2 | ASSPGGRTYNEQF
TRBJ2-5 | TRBV7-2 | ASSFKGGETQY
TRBJ1-3 | TRBV7-9 | ASSLGQGAGNTIY
TRBJ2-1 | TRBV9 | ASSPRDRGNEQF
TRBJ1-2 | TRBV19 | ASSIQIGQHYGYT
TRBJ1-4 | TRBV15 | ATRFRETLGEKLF
TRBJ2-7 | TRBV19 | ASSPHPGYEQY
TRBJ2-2 | TRBV10-3 | AISGTANTGELF
TRBJ1-2 | TRBV28 | ASSRQGVGYT
TRBJ2-3 | TRBV19 | ASSMFRGGTDTQY
TRBJ1-2 | TRBV6-2/TRBV6-3 | ASSSGTGRYYGYT
TRBJ2-3 | TRBV4-3 | ASSPPRWRGAADTQY
TRBJ1-3 | TRBV2 | ASSEAGQSGNTIY
TRBJ1-1 | TRBV6-5 | ASSPGTEAF
TRBJ1-2 | TRBV6-2/TRBV6-3 | ASSLDRGIANYGYT
TRBJ2-3 | TRBV7-8 | ASSSAWGTDTQY
TRBJ1-4 | TRBV11-2 | ASSLGQASEKLF
TRBJ1-1 | TRBV7-6 | ASSSIDRFDTEAF
TRBJ1-4 | TRBV27 | ASRDPTGPNEKLF
TRBJ1-2 | TRBV4-1 | ASSQPMTGANYGYT
TRBJ2-7 | TRBV5-4 | ASSSGGHHDSYEQY
TRBJ2-7 | TRBV5-1 | ASSGGWGADEQY
TRBJ1-1 | TRBV19 | ASTNVPSHTEAF
TRBJ1-4 | TRBV6-5 | ASRGTGAANEKLF
TRBJ1-5 | TRBV13 | ASSHGSGGGNQPQH
TRBJ1-2 | TRBV7-2 | ASSLAGALGYT
TRBJ1-3 | TRBV18 | ASSPRDSSSGNTIY
TRBJ1-3 | TRBV18 | ASSPRDSSGNTIY
TRBJ2-2 | TRBV6-5 | ASSRPGRNTGELF
TRBJ2-1 | TRBV5-4 | ASSETSGKPRNEQF
TRBJ1-4 | TRBV5-1 | ASSPGQANEKLF
TRBJ2-2 | TRBV2 | ASGNSGSNTGELF
TRBJ2-3 | TRBV6-2/TRBV6-3 | ASSTQASGGTDTQY